What follows are 2 T cell receptor beta chains derived from one specimen sequenced in a study of blood T cells in healthy people across ages. A J-beta primer mix and a sample-barcoded 5' primer were used in a second PCR of roughly 7 to 12 cycles. One entry per CDR3 protein, called by TCRdb with MiXCR from the 5' RACE reads. The sample has fewer than 750,000 distinct CDR3 sequences, more than 45% seen once. Sequences were obtained from blood. The receptors derive from an older man in good health.

Details on this clonotype: Germline is not matched at one junction end, which may reflect a read error. V gene TRBV25-1 combines with J gene TRBJ2-7, with 9 positions matching TRBD2. The germline V gene has CDR1 MGHDK and CDR2 SYGVNS. This CDR3 has 13 amino acids. CDR3 sequence: CANSVAGEYEQYF. CDR3 nucleotide sequence: TGTGCCAACAGTGTAGCGGGAGAATACGAGCAGTACTTC.

V is TRBV27 and J is TRBJ2-5, with D tentatively TRBD1 (6 bases). The ends were cut back, 6 bases at V and 5 bases at J, with 13 bases in the middle. The CDR3 consists of 13 residues. The germline CDR1 and CDR2 sequences are MNHEY and SMNVEV (reference sequence). The CDR3 DNA reads TGTGCCAGCAGACAGGGTTCTGGGGAGACCCAGTACTTC. Its translation is CASRQGSGETQYF.